The rows below give T cell receptor beta chains drawn from one sample of a study of T-cell memory formation after mild COVID-19. TCRdb reprocessed the 5' RACE reads with MiXCR, giving one entry per CDR3 protein. Of roughly 120,000 distinct CDR3 sequences listed, about 20% are singletons. The sample was PBMCs or a T cell subset sorted from them (not recorded which). Receptors originate from a young man who had mild COVID-19 (a few samples of this study predate the infection). Cell type and time point are not known. The CDR3 runs from the conserved cysteine through the conserved F or W. D genes are given only for firm matches. Only some rows state a clone size, as once, few, many or a class for expanded clones.

TRBJ2-1,TRBV12-3/TRBV12-4,many,NA,TGTGCCAGCACCTGGGCCGGGACATCCAATGAGCAGTTCTTC,CASTWAGTSNEQFF
TRBJ2-5,TRBV29-1,NA,NA,TGCAGCGTCACCCGTACGGAAGAGACCCAGTACTTC,CSVTRTEETQYF
TRBJ2-7,TRBV4-3,few,NA,TGCGCCAGCAGCCTTTATGGGGGCGTCTCCTACGAGCAGTACTTC,CASSLYGGVSYEQYF
TRBJ2-1,TRBV27,few,NA,TGTGCCAGCAGCCACGCCGCAAATGAGCAGTTCTTC,CASSHAANEQFF
TRBJ1-1,TRBV13,NA,NA,TGTGCCAGCAGCTTAGAAGTTTCGGCTGAAGCTTTCTTT,CASSLEVSAEAFF
TRBJ1-1,TRBV20-1,many,NA,TGCAGTGCTGCACAGGTAGACACTGAAGCTTTCTTT,CSAAQVDTEAFF
TRBJ2-2,TRBV7-9,few,NA,TGTGCCAGCAGTCAAGGGGCACAGGAGCTGTTTTTT,CASSQGAQELFF
TRBJ1-1,TRBV4-1,few,TRBD1,TGCGCCAGCAGCCAATCGGGACAGGGTCTGACTGAAGCTTTCTTT,CASSQSGQGLTEAFF
TRBJ1-2,TRBV6-5,NA,NA,TGTGCCAGCAGTTACTTGGTCCCCCTCGGGGGCTACACCTTC,CASSYLVPLGGYTF
TRBJ2-2,TRBV6-5,NA,NA,TGTGCCAGCAGTTATCCGTCCGGGGAGCTGTTTTTT,CASSYPSGELFF
TRBJ2-5,TRBV29-1,NA,NA,TGCAGCGTTTGGTCAGGGGCACAAGAGACCCAGTACTTC,CSVWSGAQETQYF
TRBJ2-3,TRBV12-3/TRBV12-4,few,NA,TGTGCCATAGACAGCGTAGGCACAGATACGCAGTATTTT,CAIDSVGTDTQYF
TRBJ1-2,TRBV29-1,NA,NA,TGCAGCGTTGCACAGGGCTATGGCTACACCTTC,CSVAQGYGYTF
TRBJ2-2,TRBV20-1,NA,NA,TGCAGTGCTAGACCCGATCACAGGGAGCCCGGGGAGCTGTTTTTT,CSARPDHREPGELFF
TRBJ1-1,TRBV9,NA,NA,TGTGCCAGCAGCGGCAGGGGTGGCACTGAAGCTTTCTTT,CASSGRGGTEAFF
TRBJ2-7,TRBV10-3,many,NA,TGTGCCATCACGGGACAAGGGGAGCAGTACTTC,CAITGQGEQYF
TRBJ2-1,TRBV5-1,few,TRBD2,TGCGCCAGCAGCATCGGACTAGCGGAATACAATGAGCAGTTCTTC,CASSIGLAEYNEQFF
TRBJ2-7,TRBV5-4,many,TRBD2,TGTGCCAGCAGCTTCGGGGGGGCGGATAGCGAGCAGTACTTC,CASSFGGADSEQYF
TRBJ1-1,TRBV5-1,NA,NA,TGCGCCAGCAGCTTTCGGCCCAAAAAGAGGGGGAACACTGAAGCTTTCTTT,CASSFRPKKRGNTEAFF
TRBJ2-3,TRBV12-3/TRBV12-4,NA,TRBD2,TGTGCCAGCAGGCCCGGGACTAGCGGGGTAATAGATACGCAGTATTTT,CASRPGTSGVIDTQYF
TRBJ1-1,TRBV29-1,few,NA,TGCAGCGTGGTCACAGCGATGAACACTGAAGCTTTCTTT,CSVVTAMNTEAFF
TRBJ2-6,TRBV4-3,NA,TRBD1,TGCGCCAGCAGCCAAGAAACATTCGACAGGGCTAGCTCTGGGGCCAACGTCCTGACTTTC,CASSQETFDRASSGANVLTF
TRBJ2-1,TRBV5-1,NA,TRBD1,TGCGCCAGCAGCTTGGCAATCACAGGGGCGGATAATGAGCAGTTCTTC,CASSLAITGADNEQFF
TRBJ1-2,TRBV6-1,NA,NA,TGTGCCAGCAGTGAAGGAACCGCACCGGGGGGCTGGGGCTACACCTTC,CASSEGTAPGGWGYTF
TRBJ2-7,TRBV7-9,NA,NA,TGTGCCAGCAGCTTTAGCCCCTACGAGCAGTACTTC,CASSFSPYEQYF
TRBJ2-1,TRBV11-2,many,NA,TGTGCCAGCAGCTTAGAGGCAACCTCCTACAATGAGCAGTTCTTC,CASSLEATSYNEQFF
TRBJ2-1,TRBV23-1,few,NA,TGCGCCAGCACCACCCGGGAGGGGGCCGTTGATGAGCAGTTCTTC,CASTTREGAVDEQFF
TRBJ2-7,TRBV11-2,once,NA,TGTGCCAGCAGCTTAGACTGGGGAGTGGGATACGAGCAGTACTTC,CASSLDWGVGYEQYF
TRBJ2-1,TRBV7-2,NA,NA,TGTGCCAGCAGCTTAGGAATGGGGGCCAATGAGCAGTTCTTC,CASSLGMGANEQFF
TRBJ2-2,TRBV7-9,NA,NA,TGTGCCAGCAGCTCCGGCGGCGGGGAGCTGTTTTTT,CASSSGGGELFF
TRBJ2-1,TRBV20-1,NA,NA,TGCAGTGCAAGGGGGAGGGTCTCCTACAATGAGCAGTTCTTC,CSARGRVSYNEQFF
TRBJ2-3,TRBV5-1,many,TRBD2,TGCGCCAGCAGCTTGGAGGGGACTAGCGGGGGCGCAGATACGCAGTATTTT,CASSLEGTSGGADTQYF
TRBJ2-5,TRBV4-1,NA,NA,TGCGCCAGCAGCCAAGCTCCGGGGGAAGAGACCCAGTACTTC,CASSQAPGEETQYF
TRBJ2-3,TRBV10-3,NA,NA,TGTGCCATCAGTGAAGGCGGGAGCACAGATACGCAGTATTTT,CAISEGGSTDTQYF
TRBJ2-3,TRBV4-1,few,NA,TGCGCCAGCAGCCAACCAGGGACCACAGATACGCAGTATTTT,CASSQPGTTDTQYF
TRBJ2-2,TRBV7-9,few,NA,TGTGCCAGCCAGCCGGCAAACACCGGGGAGCTGTTTTTT,CASQPANTGELFF
TRBJ2-1,TRBV6-2/TRBV6-3,few,NA,TGTGCCAGCAGTCGATTCTTCCGGAATGAGCAGTTCTTC,CASSRFFRNEQFF
TRBJ2-7,TRBV12-5,NA,NA,TGTGCTAGTGGTTTGGTAAGCTACGAGCAGTACTTC,CASGLVSYEQYF
TRBJ2-1,TRBV7-3,few,TRBD1,TGTGCCAGCAGCTCGGTAACAGGGGGCGCCTACAATGAGCAGTTCTTC,CASSSVTGGAYNEQFF
TRBJ1-2,TRBV19,NA,NA,TGTGCCAGTAGACAGGATGGCCCCCATCCCGCTGACTATGGCTACACCTTC,CASRQDGPHPADYGYTF
TRBJ1-3,TRBV11-2,NA,NA,TGTGCCAGCAGCCCCTTAGCAGGCACTTTCTCTGGAAACACCATATATTTT,CASSPLAGTFSGNTIYF